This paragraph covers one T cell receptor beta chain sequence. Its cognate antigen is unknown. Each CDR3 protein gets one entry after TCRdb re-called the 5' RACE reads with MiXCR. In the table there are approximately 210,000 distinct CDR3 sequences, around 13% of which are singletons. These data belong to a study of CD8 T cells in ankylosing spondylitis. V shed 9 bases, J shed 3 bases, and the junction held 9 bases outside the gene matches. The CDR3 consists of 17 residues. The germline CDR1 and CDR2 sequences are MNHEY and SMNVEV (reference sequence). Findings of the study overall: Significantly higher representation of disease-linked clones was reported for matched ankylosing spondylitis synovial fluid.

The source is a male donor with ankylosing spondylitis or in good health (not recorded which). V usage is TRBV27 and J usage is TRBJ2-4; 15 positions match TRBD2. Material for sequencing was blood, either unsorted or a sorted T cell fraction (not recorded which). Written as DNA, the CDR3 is TGTGCCAGTGGGACGGGACTAGCGGGAGGTGTCAAAAACATTCAGTACTTC. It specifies CASGTGLAGGVKNIQYF.